These 12 T cell receptor beta chains came from one sample sequenced in a study of blood T cell repertoires in COVID-19 (dated by TCRdb to about 2020). Library creation used the immunoSEQ multiplex PCR assay. The table was pulled from immuneACCESS by TCRdb, which kept in-frame rearrangements only. Such tables lose some clones; where checked, under half of the loss comes from unresolved V genes, and the rest has no known cause. The sample table lists 85,000 to 130,000 clones, approximately 90% of them with a count of one. The top ten hold over 0.95% of the sample. Material for sequencing was peripheral blood. Receptors originate from a man aged 55 to 69 with acute or convalescent COVID-19.

The chain uses TRBV18 and TRBJ2-3; possibly TRBD1 for D (6 bases). V lost 3 bases and J lost 6, with 10 bases in between. Germline lookup yields CDR1 KGHSH and CDR2 LQKENI. This CDR3 comprises 13 residues. CDR3 coding DNA: TGTGCCAGCTCACCTACAGGGCCGGATACGCAGTATTTT. Its protein product is CASSPTGPDTQYF. Full variable domain (outside the CDR3, taken from reference TRBV18 and TRBJ2-3): NAGVMQNPRHLVRRRGQEARLRCSPMKGHSHVYWYRQLPEEGLKFMVYLQKENIIDESGMPKERFSAEFPKEGPSILRIQQVVRGDSAAYFCASSPTGPDTQYFGPGTRLTVL.

This clone was observed a few times. The chain combines TRBV11-2 with TRBJ1-1, with 9 bases aligning to TRBD1. Trimming removed 1 base from V and 1 base from J; junction bases left unmatched: 1. Germline V gives CDR1 SGHAT, CDR2 FQNNGV. The CDR3 extends over 15 amino acids. This CDR3 is CASSLAGQGNTEAFF. CDR3 nucleotide sequence: TGTGCCAGCAGCTTAGCGGGACAGGGGAACACTGAAGCTTTCTTT.

The chain uses TRBV7-2 and TRBJ1-4, with D perhaps TRBD1 (6 bases). This CDR3 has 16 residues. Germline loops: CDR1 SGHTA, CDR2 FQGNSA. The V gene lost 0 bases and the J gene lost 7 bases, with 15 bases spanning the gap. CDR3 in amino acids: CASSLAGAGVSEKLFF. CDR3 coding DNA: TGTGCCAGCAGCTTAGCTGGGGCAGGGGTAAGTGAAAAACTGTTTTTT.

This clone was counted a single time. The chain recombines TRBV7-3 with TRBJ2-3; 10 bases line up with TRBD1. This CDR3 spans 18 amino acids. The V and J ends lost 5 bases and 4 bases, in that order; junction bases with no gene match: 15. CDR1 SGHTA and CDR2 FQGTGA come from the germline V gene. CDR3 in DNA: TGTGCCAGCAGCCTTAGAGGAGTGGGACAGGGGATGTCAGATACGCAGTATTTT. It is translated as CASSLRGVGQGMSDTQYF.

This chain uses TRBV5-4 with TRBJ2-5; D may be TRBD1 (5 bases). The germline V and J ends were trimmed by 0 bases and 5 bases, with 8 bases remaining between them. Germline CDR1 reads SGHNT; CDR2 reads YYREEE (reference sequence). The CDR3 has 13 amino acids. CDR3 in amino acids: CASSLDSGETQYF. CDR3 sequence (DNA): TGTGCCAGCAGCTTGGATTCAGGGGAGACCCAGTACTTC.

V gene TRBV7-7 combines with J gene TRBJ2-1; 12 bases line up with TRBD2. CDR1 and CDR2 from the germline V gene are SSHAT and FNYEAQ (reference sequence). CDR3 size: 15 residues. The trim removed 1 base at V and 7 bases at J, leaving 2 bases unmatched. The CDR3 loop reads CASSLGLAGVNEQFF. In DNA form, the CDR3 reads TGTGCCAGCAGCTTAGGACTAGCGGGAGTAAATGAGCAGTTCTTC. The whole variable domain, filled in from reference TRBV7-7 and TRBJ2-1, reads GAGVSQSPRYKVTKRGQDVTLRCDPISSHATLYWYQQALGQGPEFLTYFNYEAQPDKSGLPSDRFSAERPEGSISTLTIQRTEQRDSAMYRCASSLGLAGVNEQFFGPGTRLTVL.

This sequence joins TRBV12-3 or TRBV12-4 and TRBJ2-7, with a weak D call TRBD2 (5 bases). Trimming removed 5 bases from V and 3 bases from J, with 8 bases in between. The CDR3 totals 12 residues. The CDR3 protein is CASSPGIYEQYF. For the CDR3, the DNA is TGTGCCAGCAGTCCGGGGATCTACGAGCAGTACTTC.

The J gene is TRBJ1-6, the V gene TRBV9; 8 positions agree with TRBD1. Germline CDR1 and CDR2: SGDLS and YYNGEE. V shed 4 bases and J 8 bases; nucleotides not matched to a gene: 5. This CDR3 is 14 amino acids long. The chain's CDR3 is CASSQTGDYSPLHF. Here the CDR3 DNA reads TGTGCCAGCAGCCAGACAGGGGATTATTCACCCCTCCACTTT.

For this clone: The junction shows a germline mismatch at one end, possibly a read error. This sequence joins TRBV29-1 and TRBJ2-3; 8 positions agree with TRBD1. This CDR3 has 10 amino acids. Germline CDR1 is SQVTM and CDR2 is ANQGSEA. The CDR3 region is CSVDGQGPRF. CDR3 coding DNA: TGCAGCGTTGATGGACAGGGCCCCCGATTT.

The chain is built from TRBV30 and TRBJ2-3; D might be TRBD1 (6 bases). This CDR3 comprises 13 residues. The germline CDR1 and CDR2 sequences are GTSNPN and SVGIG (reference sequence). V lost 7 bases and J lost 3, with 14 bases in between. The chain's CDR3 is CASPGAGTDTQYF. The CDR3 nucleotides read TGTGCCTCCCCAGGGGCTGGGACAGATACGCAGTATTTT.

This chain joins TRBV18 and TRBJ1-2, with 7 nucleotides matching TRBD1. After removal of 4 bases from V and 10 bases from J, the junction contained 12 bases not matched to a gene. CDR1 and CDR2 from the germline V gene are KGHSH and LQKENI. There are 14 residues in the CDR3. The CDR3 sequence: CASSLEPDRKLYTF. CDR3 in DNA: TGTGCCAGCTCACTCGAGCCGGACAGGAAACTCTACACCTTC. Full variable domain (outside the CDR3, taken from reference TRBV18 and TRBJ1-2): NAGVMQNPRHLVRRRGQEARLRCSPMKGHSHVYWYRQLPEEGLKFMVYLQKENIIDESGMPKERFSAEFPKEGPSILRIQQVVRGDSAAYFCASSLEPDRKLYTFGSGTRLTVV.

The chain recombines TRBV19 with TRBJ1-2; TRBD1 might be the D (6 bases). V was cut by 5 bases and J by 5 bases, with 9 bases left in between. Germline-derived CDR1 and CDR2 are LNHDA and SQIVND (reference sequence). The CDR3 sequence is 12 residues long. DNA of the CDR3: TGTGCCAGTAGTCCAGGGGTGTATGGCTACACCTTC. It encodes CASSPGVYGYTF.